This TCR beta chain appears in the sequencing data of a study of shared clonotypes between healthy human individuals. CD45RO-negative, CCR7-positively selected cells formed the naive CD8 fraction, excluding terminally differentiated effector memory CD45RA+ cells. CDR1 and CDR2 (germline): MNHEY, SMNVEV (reference sequence). Trimming stripped 2 bases from V and 3 bases from J, with 8 bases between. This CDR3 comprises 13 residues. TCRdb's copy holds only in-frame clones and misses some; the assay was immunoSEQ multiplex PCR. Seen here are around 700,000 clones, 92% observed once, and the top ten hold 24%.

The receptor comes from a man aged 30-40 years in good health. This rearrangement joins TRBV27 to TRBJ2-7; no clear D. Sequenced: naive CD8+ T cells sorted from blood. In DNA form, the CDR3 reads TGTGCCAGCAGTTTAGTACAGAACTACGAGCAGTACTTC. Encoded protein: CASSLVQNYEQYF.